The T cell receptor beta chain under discussion was sequenced for a study of T-cell memory formation after mild COVID-19. After 5'RACE with constant-segment primers, TCR alpha and TCR beta cDNA libraries carrying sample barcodes and UMIs were obtained. Each CDR3 protein gets one entry after TCRdb re-called the 5' RACE reads with MiXCR. The top ten hold more than 1% of the sample, which has roughly 52,000 distinct CDR3 sequences, 9% to 9.5% seen once. As concerns this clonotype: Its antigen is as yet unknown.

General study findings and limits: Clones that contracted clustered mainly in CM and EM if CD4+ and in EMRA if CD8+.

Germline V gene lookup returns CDR1 SGHKS and CDR2 YYEKEE (reference sequence). The CDR3 contains 14 residues. V lost 0 bases, J lost 2 bases, and 8 bases lay in between. This chain uses TRBV5-5 with TRBJ2-5; possibly TRBD1 or TRBD2 for D (5 bases each). The sample taken for sequencing was PBMCs or a T cell subset sorted from them (not recorded which). This TCR was recovered from a man between 18 and 29 years old who had mild COVID-19 (a few samples of this study predate the infection). Cell type and time point are not known. The CDR3 region has the DNA TGTGCCAGCAGCTTGGACTGGGGGCAAGAGACCCAGTACTTC. This encodes CASSLDWGQETQYF.